The clone carrying this TCR beta chain was seen once. The source of the sample is a study of blood T cell repertoires in COVID-19. Study-level background: Samples of COVID-19 (acute and convalescent) were obtained from the United States, Italy and Spain. Sample material is recorded as cDNA or gDNA derived from T cells, B-cell-depleted T cells, or PBMCs.

This CDR3 spans 17 amino acids. The germline V gene has CDR1 MNHEY and CDR2 SMNVEV (reference sequence). The J segment lost 3 bases and the V segment lost 2 bases, leaving 13 bases of the junction unmatched. As processed by the authors: Reference gene primer amplification in the assay estimated nucleated cell counts. Only in-frame clones appear in the TCRdb table, and some are missing; sequencing was by immunoSEQ multiplex PCR. V, J and clone size are taken as reported in that table, and D and trimming were inferred from the DNA itself. The sample has roughly 120,000 clones, about 86% seen once; the top ten hold 0.75% to 0.9%.

The clonotype originates from a woman aged 50 to 60 with active or convalescent COVID-19. The sequencing input was peripheral blood. This chain joins TRBV27 and TRBJ2-7; 7 nucleotides agree with TRBD1. Here the CDR3 DNA reads TGTGCCAGCAGTTTAATTACAGGGGTAGCCTCAATCTACGAGCAGTACTTC. Protein sequence: CASSLITGVASIYEQYF.